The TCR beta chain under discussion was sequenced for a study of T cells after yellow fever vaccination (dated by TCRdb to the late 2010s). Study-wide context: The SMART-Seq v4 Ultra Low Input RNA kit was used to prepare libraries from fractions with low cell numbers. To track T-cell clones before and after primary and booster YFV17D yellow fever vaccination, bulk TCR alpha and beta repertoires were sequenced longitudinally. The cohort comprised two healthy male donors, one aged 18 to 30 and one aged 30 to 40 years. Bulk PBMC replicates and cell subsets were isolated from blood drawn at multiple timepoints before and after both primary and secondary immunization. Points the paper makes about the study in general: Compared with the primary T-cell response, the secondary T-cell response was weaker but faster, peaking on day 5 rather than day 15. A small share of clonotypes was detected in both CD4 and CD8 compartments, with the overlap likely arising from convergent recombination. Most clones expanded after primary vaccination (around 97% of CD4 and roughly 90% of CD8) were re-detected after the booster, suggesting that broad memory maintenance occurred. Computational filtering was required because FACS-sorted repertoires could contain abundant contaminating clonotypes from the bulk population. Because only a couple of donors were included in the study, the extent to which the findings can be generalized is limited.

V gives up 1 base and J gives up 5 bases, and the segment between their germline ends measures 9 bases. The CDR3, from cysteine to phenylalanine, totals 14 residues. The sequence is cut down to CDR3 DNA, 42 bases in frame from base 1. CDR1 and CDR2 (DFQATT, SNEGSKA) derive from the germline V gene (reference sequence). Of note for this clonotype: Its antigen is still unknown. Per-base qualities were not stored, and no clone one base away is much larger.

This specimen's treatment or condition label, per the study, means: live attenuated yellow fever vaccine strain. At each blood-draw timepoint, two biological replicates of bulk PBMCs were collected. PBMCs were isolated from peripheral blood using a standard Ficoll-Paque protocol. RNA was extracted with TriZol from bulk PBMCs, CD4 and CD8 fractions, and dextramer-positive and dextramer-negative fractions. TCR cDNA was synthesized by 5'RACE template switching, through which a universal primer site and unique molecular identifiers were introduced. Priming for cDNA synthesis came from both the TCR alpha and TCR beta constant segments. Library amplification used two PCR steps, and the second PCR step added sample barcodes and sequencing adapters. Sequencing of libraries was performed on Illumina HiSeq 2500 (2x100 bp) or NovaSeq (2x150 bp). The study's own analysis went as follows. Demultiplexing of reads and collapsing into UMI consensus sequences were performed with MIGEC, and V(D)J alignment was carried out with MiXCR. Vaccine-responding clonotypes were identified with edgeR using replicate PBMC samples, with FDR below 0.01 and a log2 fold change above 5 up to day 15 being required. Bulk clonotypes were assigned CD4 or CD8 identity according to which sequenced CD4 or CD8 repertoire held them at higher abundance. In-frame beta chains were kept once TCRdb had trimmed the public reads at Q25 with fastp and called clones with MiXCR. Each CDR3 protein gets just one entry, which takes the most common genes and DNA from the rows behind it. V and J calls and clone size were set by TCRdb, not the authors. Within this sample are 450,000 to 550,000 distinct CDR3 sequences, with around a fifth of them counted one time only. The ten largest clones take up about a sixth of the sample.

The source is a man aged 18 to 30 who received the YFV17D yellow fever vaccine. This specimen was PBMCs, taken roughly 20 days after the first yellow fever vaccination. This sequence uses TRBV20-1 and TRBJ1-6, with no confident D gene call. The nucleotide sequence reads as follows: TGCAGTGCTAGAGTTGGCCAGAATAATTCACCCCTCCACTTT. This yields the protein CSARVGQNNSPLHF.